These 2 T cell receptor beta chains were sequenced from one sample in a study of blood T cells in healthy people across ages. It was with a sample-barcoded 5' primer and a J-beta primer mix that a second PCR of roughly 6 to 12 cycles was run. TCRdb recomputed calls from the 5' RACE reads with MiXCR, one row per CDR3 protein. The sample lists about 1.4 million distinct CDR3 sequences; around 55% were seen once. The material sequenced was blood. All receptors derive from a man aged 18 to 30 in good health.

The rearrangement links TRBV28 to TRBJ1-5; D uncertain. The CDR3 length is 15 residues. The germline V gene encodes CDR1 MDHEN and CDR2 SYDVKM. V was clipped by 7 bases and J by 0 bases, with 13 bases between them. CDR3 in amino acids: CASIEGSGSNQPQHF. The CDR3 region has the DNA TGTGCCAGCATTGAAGGGTCAGGTAGCAATCAGCCCCAGCATTTT.

J is TRBJ2-4 and V is TRBV6-6; no clear D gene. The germline gives CDR1 MNHNY, CDR2 SVGAGI (reference sequence). Trimming cost V 3 bases and J 8 bases, with 11 bases left between them. This CDR3 is 13 amino acids long. Here the CDR3 DNA reads TGTGCCAGCAGTTATCGGGTGAGCGACATTCAGTACTTC. As protein: CASSYRVSDIQYF.